This is a list of T cell receptor beta chains from one sample in a study of cytomegalovirus exposure and HLA in healthy donors. The method was immunoSEQ multiplex PCR; TCRdb's version includes in-frame clones alone and lacks a portion of them. The table records roughly 47,000 clones, 93% of them present only once. The sequencing input was PBMCs. The origin of the receptors is a woman in her late teens or twenties in good health and CMV-seronegative. Each CDR3 is given with its conserved first and last residue. The D gene is left open where the match is weak. Size is stated for part of the rows, as once, few or many counts, or as a class when the clone is expanded.

TRBV4-1	NA	TRBJ1-1	NA	TGCGCCAGCAGCCAAGTTAAGGTCCTCGGGAGAGACCGAAACACTGAAGCTTTCTTT	CASSQVKVLGRDRNTEAFF
TRBV21-1	NA	TRBJ1-2	once	TGTGCCAGCAGCCTTGGCAGGGAGGATGGCTACACCTTC	CASSLGREDGYTF
TRBV4-1	TRBD2	TRBJ2-2	once	TGCGCCAGCAGCCACCCCCGAGCGGGAGGGCCCGGGGAGCTGTTTTTT	CASSHPRAGGPGELFF
TRBV28	NA	TRBJ1-6	once	TGTGCCAGCAGTTTGGTGGGGGCTGACGGCAATTCACCCCTCCACTTT	CASSLVGADGNSPLHF
TRBV6-1	TRBD1	TRBJ2-5	NA	TGTGCCAGCAGCGCCGGGACAGCCCAAGAGACCCAGTACTTC	CASSAGTAQETQYF
TRBV6-1	TRBD1	TRBJ1-2	NA	TGTGCCAGCAGTGAGCTGACAGGGCGCCGAAACAGCTACACCTTC	CASSELTGRRNSYTF
TRBV6-1	TRBD2	TRBJ2-3	few	TGTGCCAGCAGTGATCTGGCGGGAGGGAGAGATACGCAGTATTTT	CASSDLAGGRDTQYF
TRBV19	NA	TRBJ1-1	NA	TGTGCCAGTAGCATGACTACTGAAGCTTTCTTT	CASSMTTEAFF
TRBV7-8	TRBD1	TRBJ1-4	NA	TGTGCCAGCAGCTTATCGGGACAGGGCGCAACTAATGAAAAACTGTTTTTT	CASSLSGQGATNEKLFF
TRBV5-4	NA	TRBJ2-7	once	TGTGCCAGCAGTTACGACAGGGGAGGGTACGAGCAGTACTTC	CASSYDRGGYEQYF
TRBV6-5	NA	TRBJ1-2	few	TGTGCCAGCAGGTCTCAACAGGGTCGCTATGGCTACACCTTC	CASRSQQGRYGYTF
TRBV6-1	TRBD1	TRBJ1-1	NA	TGTGCCAGCAGTGTTATTCAGGGGGCCACTGAAGCTTTCTTT	CASSVIQGATEAFF
TRBV28	NA	TRBJ1-2	NA	TGTGCCAGCAGCCGACAGTCTAACTATGGCTACACCTTC	CASSRQSNYGYTF
TRBV6-5	TRBD1	TRBJ1-1	NA	TGTGCCAGCAGTTACACGGAAGGACAGGGCGAAGCTTTCTTT	CASSYTEGQGEAFF
TRBV6-4	TRBD2	TRBJ2-3	NA	TGTGCCAGCAGTGACGGGAGGGCTAGCACAGATACGCAGTATTTT	CASSDGRASTDTQYF
TRBV5-8	NA	TRBJ2-7	NA	TGTGCCAGCAGCCCTCGGTACGAGCAGTACTTC	CASSPRYEQYF
TRBV6-4	NA	TRBJ1-2	NA	TGTGCCAGCAGGGCAGGGCTTGGCTACACCTTC	CASRAGLGYTF
TRBV5-1	TRBD1	TRBJ2-6	NA	TGCGCCAGCAGCTTGGAGACAGGGGGCAGGAGGGCTGGGGCCAACGTCCTGACTTTC	CASSLETGGRRAGANVLTF
TRBV29-1	NA	TRBJ1-3	NA	TGCAGCGTTGAAGCGGCCGGGAACTCTGGAAACACCATATATTTT	CSVEAAGNSGNTIYF
TRBV7-2	NA	TRBJ1-3	NA	TGTGCCAGCAGCTCTTCGAGGATCTCTGGAAACACCATATATTTT	CASSSSRISGNTIYF
TRBV4-1	NA	TRBJ1-5	NA	TGCGCCAGCAGCCAAGTAAGTCAGGGCAATCAGCCCCAGCATTTT	CASSQVSQGNQPQHF
TRBV6-5	TRBD2	TRBJ2-1	NA	TGTGCCAGCAGTTACGGGGAGCGGGGTCGCAATGAGCAGTTCTTC	CASSYGERGRNEQFF
TRBV5-5	NA	TRBJ1-2	NA	TGTGCCAGCAGCCAGGGGACCTCTACTAACTATGGCTACACCTTC	CASSQGTSTNYGYTF
TRBV28	NA	TRBJ2-7	NA	TGTGCCAGCAGTCACAACGAGCAGTACTTC	CASSHNEQYF
TRBV13	NA	TRBJ2-7	NA	TGTGCCAGCAGCTTGGGTCCTAGCTCCTACGAGCAGTACTTC	CASSLGPSSYEQYF
TRBV19	NA	TRBJ1-1	NA	TGTGCCAGTAGTATCCTTACACGGGATGAAGCTTTCTTT	CASSILTRDEAFF
TRBV5-4	NA	TRBJ1-1	NA	TGTGCCAGCAGCTTGGACAGTGCCGGTGAAGCTTTCTTT	CASSLDSAGEAFF
TRBV15	NA	TRBJ2-5	NA	TGTGCCACCAGCAGAGATACCCGGGACTTCCAAGAGACCCAGTACTTC	CATSRDTRDFQETQYF
TRBV5-1	TRBD2	TRBJ2-3	NA	TGCGCCAGCAGCTTCACCGGGACTAGCGGTGAATTAGATACGCAGTATTTT	CASSFTGTSGELDTQYF
TRBV6-5	TRBD2	TRBJ2-3	NA	TGTGCCAGCAGCCGCCAAGCGGGGGGTTCAGATACGCAGTATTTT	CASSRQAGGSDTQYF
TRBV5-6	NA	TRBJ2-3	NA	TGTGCCAGCAGCTTCCATTCAGATACGCAGTATTTT	CASSFHSDTQYF
TRBV28	NA	TRBJ1-2	NA	TGTGCCAGCAGCCCTGGCGGGGACGCTGGGTTTGGCTATGGCTACACCTTC	CASSPGGDAGFGYGYTF
TRBV6-1	NA	TRBJ1-5	medium-sized	TGTGCCAGCAGCGAAAGGGAGAATCAGCCCCAGCATTTT	CASSERENQPQHF
TRBV28	NA	TRBJ1-1	NA	TGTGCCAGCAGTTTGATTCGGGACACTGAAGCTTTCTTT	CASSLIRDTEAFF
TRBV6-5	NA	TRBJ1-2	NA	TGTGCCAGCAGTTACTCCTGGGGCCTGGGGGGCTACACCTTC	CASSYSWGLGGYTF